What follows are 8 T cell receptor beta chains derived from one specimen sequenced in a study of T cells in Graves' hyperthyroidism and ophthalmopathy. TCR beta CDR3 sequences were amplified from RNA transcripts. The HTBI primer set was used in a first-round RT-PCR of the TCR CDR3. TCRdb reprocessed the multiplex PCR reads via MiXCR and lists one record per CDR3 protein. The data show under 350,000 distinct CDR3 sequences, 15% to 20% seen once. Sequenced sample: blood. The receptors here all came from a woman aged 60-70 years with Graves' ophthalmopathy.

Comments on this clonotype: Sequence at one end of the junction differs from germline and may be a read error. This chain links TRBV11-2 with TRBJ2-5, with 11 nucleotides matching TRBD2. This CDR3 spans 15 amino acids. Germline V gene lookup returns CDR1 SGHAT and CDR2 FQNNGV. The CDR3 DNA reads as TGTGCCGGCAGCTTTCAACTAGCGGGGGAAGAGACCCAGTACTTC. This encodes CAGSFQLAGEETQYF.

This clonotype has ten or more counts. The chain employs TRBV18 and TRBJ2-1; D is ambiguous. V lost 7 bases, J lost 5 bases, and 12 bases lay in between. Germline V gene sequence: CDR1 KGHSH, CDR2 LQKENI. CDR3 length: 13 amino acids. In DNA form, the CDR3 reads TGTGCCAGCTTTTCCAAATGGGACAATGAGCAGTTCTTC. This codes for CASFSKWDNEQFF. The full variable domain, completed using reference TRBV18 and TRBJ2-1, is NAGVMQNPRHLVRRRGQEARLRCSPMKGHSHVYWYRQLPEEGLKFMVYLQKENIIDESGMPKERFSAEFPKEGPSILRIQQVVRGDSAAYFCASFSKWDNEQFFGPGTRLTVL.

This clonotype was recorded many times. The chain carries TRBV2 and TRBJ2-6; D not resolved. Germline V gene lookup returns CDR1 SNHLY and CDR2 FYNNEI. Trimming cost V 11 bases and J 0 bases, with 8 bases left between them. This CDR3 has 13 residues. Here the CDR3 DNA reads TGTGCCGGGTCAGGCTCTGGGGCCAACGTCCTGACTTTC. Encoded protein: CAGSGSGANVLTF.

Many counts were recorded for this clonotype. V gene TRBV29-1 combines with J gene TRBJ2-2; 10 positions match TRBD1. The CDR3 has 14 amino acids. V dropped 8 bases and J dropped 6; count of bases not matched to a gene: 9. CDR1 and CDR2 from the germline V gene are SQVTM and ANQGSEA. CDR3 residues: CSTGDRGGAGELFF. CDR3 in DNA: TGCAGCACAGGGGACAGGGGTGGCGCCGGGGAGCTGTTTTTT.

This clonotype was recorded many times. The CDR3 DNA follows: TGCAGTGCCAAAATAGACTATGGCTACACCTTC. It yields the protein CSAKIDYGYTF. This sequence joins TRBV20-1 and TRBJ1-2; D is unresolved. Trimming cost V 6 bases and J 3 bases, with 8 bases left between them. CDR1 and CDR2 from the germline V gene are DFQATT and SNEGSKA (reference sequence). This CDR3 is 11 amino acids long.

At least ten counts were recorded for this clonotype. At one end the junction does not follow the germline gene, possibly because of a read error. V usage is TRBV5-1 and J usage is TRBJ2-3, with D maybe TRBD2 (6 bases). Germline V CDR1 and CDR2: SGHRS, YFSETQ. The CDR3 totals 14 residues. The DNA for the CDR3 is TGTGCCAGCAGCTTGGGGGGTAGCACAGATACGCAGTATTTT. It yields the protein CASSLGGSTDTQYF.

This clonotype was counted a few times. Possible read error: a much larger clone is one base away. The chain links TRBV6-2 or TRBV6-3 to TRBJ1-1, with D perhaps matching TRBD1 (5 bases). Per the germline V gene, CDR1 is MNHEY and CDR2 is SVGEGT. CDR3 size: 13 residues. The CDR3 spells CACSYGTNTEAFF. The CDR3 DNA reads as TGTGCCTGCAGTTACGGGACGAACACTGAAGCTTTCTTT.

This clonotype was detected a few times. The chain recombines TRBV5-1 with TRBJ2-7; D is possibly TRBD1 or TRBD2 (5 bases each). Germline V gene sequence: CDR1 SGHRS, CDR2 YFSETQ. The CDR3 is 14 amino acids. The germline V and J ends were trimmed by 5 bases and 3 bases, with 15 bases remaining between them. The CDR3 here is CASRSGTDDYEQYF. CDR3 nucleotides: TGCGCCAGCAGATCCGGGACCGACGACTACGAGCAGTACTTC.